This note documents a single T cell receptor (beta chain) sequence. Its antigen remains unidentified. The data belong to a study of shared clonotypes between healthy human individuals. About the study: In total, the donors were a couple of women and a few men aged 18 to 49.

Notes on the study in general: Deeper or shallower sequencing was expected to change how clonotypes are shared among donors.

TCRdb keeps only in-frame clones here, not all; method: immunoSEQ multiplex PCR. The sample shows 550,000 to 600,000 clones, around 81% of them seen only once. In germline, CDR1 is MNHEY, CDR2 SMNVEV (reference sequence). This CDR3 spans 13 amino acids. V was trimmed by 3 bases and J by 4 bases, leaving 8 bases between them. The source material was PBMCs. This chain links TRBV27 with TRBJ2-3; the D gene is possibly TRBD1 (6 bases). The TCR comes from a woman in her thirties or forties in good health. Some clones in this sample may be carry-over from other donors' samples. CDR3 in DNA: TGTGCCAGCAGTTTTTGGGGGCCAGATACGCAGTATTTT. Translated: CASSFWGPDTQYF.